Reported below is one T cell receptor beta chain. Assay used: immunoSEQ multiplex PCR; TCRdb lists only in-frame clones, some missing. The sample holds fewer than 90,000 clones, over 75% seen once. CDR3 length: 15 residues. Trimming took 1 base from V and 0 from J, leaving 9 bases between them. Looked up from germline, CDR1 is SGHDT and CDR2 is YYEEEE. These data are taken from a study of control samples from healthy donors and cancer patients. The J gene is TRBJ2-3, the V gene TRBV5-6; D not certain. Sequenced: blood. This TCR came from a woman aged 50 to 65 in good health. CDR3 loop: CASSLLPDSTDTQYF. The CDR3 nucleotides read TGTGCCAGCAGCTTGCTACCGGACAGCACAGATACGCAGTATTTT.